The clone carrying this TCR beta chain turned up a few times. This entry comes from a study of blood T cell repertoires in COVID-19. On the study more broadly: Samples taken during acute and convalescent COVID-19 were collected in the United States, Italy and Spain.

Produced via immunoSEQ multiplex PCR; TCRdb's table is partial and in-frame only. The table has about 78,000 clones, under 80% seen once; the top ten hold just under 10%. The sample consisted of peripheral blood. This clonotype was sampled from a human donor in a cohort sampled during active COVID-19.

This CDR3 reads CASSFGGESPLHF. For the CDR3, the DNA is TGTGCCAGCAGCTTCGGCGGTGAATCACCCCTCCACTTT. V and J are TRBV7-9 and TRBJ1-6; D gene uncertain. This CDR3 comprises 13 residues. Germline assignment: CDR1 SEHNR and CDR2 FQNEAQ (reference sequence). The ends were cut back, 3 bases at V and 10 bases at J, with 10 bases in the middle.